The clone carrying this TCR beta chain was observed a few times. TCRdb re-derived calls from the RT-PCR reads in MiXCR, one entry per CDR3 protein. The data show approximately 220,000 distinct CDR3 sequences, around two fifths seen once. This record belongs to a study of patients and donors after allogeneic stem cell transplantation. Sequencing input: blood, either unsorted or a sorted T cell fraction (not recorded which). This receptor was obtained from a human donor who was either an allogeneic HSCT recipient or a stem cell or donor lymphocyte infusion donor (not recorded which). It is not recorded whose cells these are; they may come from a transplant donor.

The CDR3 reads CATLTGTPNEQYF. Here the CDR3 DNA reads TGTGCCACCTTGACAGGGACTCCCAACGAGCAGTACTTC. The V call is TRBV28, the J call TRBJ2-7; maybe TRBD1 (7 bases). CDR1 and CDR2 (germline): MDHEN, SYDVKM. The CDR3 consists of 13 residues. V shed 10 bases and J shed 5 bases, with 18 bases lying between them.